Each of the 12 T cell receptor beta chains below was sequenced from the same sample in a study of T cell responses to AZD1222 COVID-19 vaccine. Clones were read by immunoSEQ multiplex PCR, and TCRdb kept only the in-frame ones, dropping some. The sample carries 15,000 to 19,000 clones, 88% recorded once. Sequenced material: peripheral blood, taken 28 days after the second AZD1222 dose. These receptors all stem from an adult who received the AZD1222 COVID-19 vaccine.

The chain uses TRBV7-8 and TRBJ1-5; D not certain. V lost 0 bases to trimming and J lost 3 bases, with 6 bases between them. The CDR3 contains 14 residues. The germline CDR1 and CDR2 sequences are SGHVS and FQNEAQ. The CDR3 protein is CASSLAGPNQPQHF. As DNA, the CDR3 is TGTGCCAGCAGCTTAGCAGGTCCCAATCAGCCCCAGCATTTT.

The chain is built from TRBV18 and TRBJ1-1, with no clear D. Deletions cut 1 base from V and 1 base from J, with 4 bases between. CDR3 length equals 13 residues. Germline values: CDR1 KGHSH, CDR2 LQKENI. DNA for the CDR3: TGTGCCAGCTCACCACGAGGGAACACTGAAGCTTTCTTT. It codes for CASSPRGNTEAFF. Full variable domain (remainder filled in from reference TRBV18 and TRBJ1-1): NAGVMQNPRHLVRRRGQEARLRCSPMKGHSHVYWYRQLPEEGLKFMVYLQKENIIDESGMPKERFSAEFPKEGPSILRIQQVVRGDSAAYFCASSPRGNTEAFFGQGTRLTVV.

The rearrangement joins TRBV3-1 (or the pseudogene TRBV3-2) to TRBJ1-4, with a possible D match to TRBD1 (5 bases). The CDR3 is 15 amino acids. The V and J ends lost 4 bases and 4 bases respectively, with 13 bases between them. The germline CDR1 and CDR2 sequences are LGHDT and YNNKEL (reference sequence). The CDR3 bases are TGTGCCAGCAGCCCTCGAGGGAGGGGTAATGAAAAACTGTTTTTT. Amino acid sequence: CASSPRGRGNEKLFF.

The CDR3 loop is CASSLQSGSGNEQFF. CDR3 coding DNA: TGTGCCAGCAGCTTACAGAGCGGGAGCGGCAATGAGCAGTTCTTC. This chain connects TRBV7-3 to TRBJ2-1; 8 nucleotides align to TRBD2. In germline, CDR1 is SGHTA, CDR2 FQGTGA. This CDR3 comprises 15 residues. Unmatched junction bases numbered 6, after V lost 2 bases and J lost 6 bases.

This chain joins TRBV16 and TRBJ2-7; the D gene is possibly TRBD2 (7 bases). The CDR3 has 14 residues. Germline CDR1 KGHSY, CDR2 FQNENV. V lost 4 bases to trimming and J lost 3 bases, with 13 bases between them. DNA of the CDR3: TGTGCCAGCAGCCCTAGGGGGGGCCGCTACGAGCAGTACTTC. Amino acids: CASSPRGGRYEQYF.

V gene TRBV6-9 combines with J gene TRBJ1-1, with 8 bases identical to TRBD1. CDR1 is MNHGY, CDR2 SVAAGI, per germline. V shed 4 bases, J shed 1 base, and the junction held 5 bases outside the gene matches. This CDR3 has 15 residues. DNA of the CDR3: TGTGCCAGCAGTTCCCCAGGGGGCACGAACACTGAAGCTTTCTTT. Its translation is CASSSPGGTNTEAFF.

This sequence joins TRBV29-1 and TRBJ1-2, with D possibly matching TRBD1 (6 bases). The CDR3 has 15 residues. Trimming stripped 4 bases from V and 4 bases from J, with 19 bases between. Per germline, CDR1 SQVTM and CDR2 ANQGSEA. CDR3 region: CSVALEDRPFYGYTF. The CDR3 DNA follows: TGCAGCGTTGCCCTGGAGGACAGACCTTTCTATGGCTACACCTTC.

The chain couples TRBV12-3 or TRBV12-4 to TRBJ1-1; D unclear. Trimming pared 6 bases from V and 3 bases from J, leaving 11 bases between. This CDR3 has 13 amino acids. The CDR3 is CASRRGIDTEAFF. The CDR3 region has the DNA TGTGCCAGCAGGAGAGGGATTGACACTGAAGCTTTCTTT.

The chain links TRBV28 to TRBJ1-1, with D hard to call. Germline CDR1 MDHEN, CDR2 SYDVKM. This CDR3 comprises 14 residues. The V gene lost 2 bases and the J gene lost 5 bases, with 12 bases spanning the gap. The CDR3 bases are TGTGCCAGCAGTTTAGGGCAGCGGACTACTGAAGCTTTCTTT. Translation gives CASSLGQRTTEAFF.

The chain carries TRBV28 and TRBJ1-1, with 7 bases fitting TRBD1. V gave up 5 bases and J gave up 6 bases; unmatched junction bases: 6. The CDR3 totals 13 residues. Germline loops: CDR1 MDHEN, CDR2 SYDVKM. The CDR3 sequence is CASSIRDRAEAFF. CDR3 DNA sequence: TGTGCCAGCAGTATCCGGGACAGAGCTGAAGCTTTCTTT.

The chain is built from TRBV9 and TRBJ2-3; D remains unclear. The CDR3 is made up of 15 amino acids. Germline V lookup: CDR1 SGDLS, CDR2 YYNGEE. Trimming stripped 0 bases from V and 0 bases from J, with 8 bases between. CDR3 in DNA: TGTGCCAGCAGCGTAGGGGTCATGAGCACAGATACGCAGTATTTT. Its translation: CASSVGVMSTDTQYF. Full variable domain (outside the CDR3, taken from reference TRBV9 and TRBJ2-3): DSGVTQTPKHLITATGQRVTLRCSPRSGDLSVYWYQQSLDQGLQFLIQYYNGEERAKGNILERFSAQQFPDLHSELNLSSLELGDSALYFCASSVGVMSTDTQYFGPGTRLTVL.

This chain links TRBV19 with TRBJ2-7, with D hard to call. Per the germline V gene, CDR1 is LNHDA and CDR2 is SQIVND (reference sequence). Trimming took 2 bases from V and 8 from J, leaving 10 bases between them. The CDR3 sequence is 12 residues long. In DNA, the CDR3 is TGTGCCAGTAGTATAAGTGAAGACAAGCAGTACTTC. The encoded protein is CASSISEDKQYF.